This T cell receptor beta chain is drawn from a study of shared clonotypes between healthy human individuals. Notes on the study in general: Clonotype sharing among the donors was expected to vary with sequencing depth.

Concerning this clone: Antigen: not known.

Germline values: CDR1 SGHVS, CDR2 FNYEAQ. The length of the CDR3 is 14 residues. The ends were cut back, 4 bases at V and 2 bases at J, with 12 bases in the middle. Each cell subset's genomic DNA was divided evenly among several immunoSEQ plates. Source study methods: Because ImmunoSEQ provided only junction sequences with no quality scores, the filtering differed. Only in-frame clones appear in the TCRdb table, and some are missing; sequencing was by immunoSEQ multiplex PCR. The V and J calls and clone size are taken from that table; D and trimming were inferred from the DNA. The data show millions of clones, around nine tenths seen once. CD4+ cell separation produced CD45RA+ naive and CD45RA-negative memory subsets.

The chain uses TRBV7-6 and TRBJ2-7, with D unresolved. The source of this sequence is a man between 18 and 29 years old in good health. The sample consisted of naive CD4+ T cells sorted from blood. Documented subset: CD45RA+ positively selected. The CDR3 sequence is CASSSPPGAYEQYF. The CDR3 DNA is TGTGCCAGCAGCTCCCCGCCCGGTGCCTACGAGCAGTACTTC.